This passage covers 10 T cell receptor beta chains from one sample sequenced in a study of monozygotic twins with inflammatory bowel disease. One entry per CDR3 protein, without DNA, is what TCRdb gives after re-calling the 5' RACE reads. The sample's table shows 300,000 to 350,000 distinct CDR3 sequences. What was sequenced was blood. The receptors derive from a human donor with ulcerative colitis or Crohn's disease, or a healthy co-twin of an affected twin (not recorded which).

The chain employs TRBV3-1 and TRBJ2-1; lacking DNA, the TRBD2 call made by TCRdb goes unchecked. This CDR3 contains 15 residues. Germline CDR1 LGHDT, CDR2 YNNKEL (reference sequence). The CDR3 sequence: CASSPPGLEINEQFF.

The chain couples TRBV5-1 to TRBJ2-5. CDR1 is SGHRS and CDR2 is YFSETQ in the germline V gene. This CDR3 is 14 amino acids long. The CDR3 region is CASSLAQSQETQYF.

The rearrangement joins TRBV19 to TRBJ1-2; the TRBD1 assignment by TCRdb is unverifiable without DNA. This CDR3 spans 14 amino acids. CDR1 and CDR2 (germline): LNHDA, SQIVND (reference sequence). CDR3 in amino acids: CASSNRDISPGYTF.

This chain links TRBV12-3 or TRBV12-4 with TRBJ1-6; no DNA is available, so the TRBD1 call from TCRdb remains unchecked. This CDR3 is built from 14 residues. The CDR3 sequence is CASSSGGAGSPLYF.

The rearrangement joins TRBV4-1 to TRBJ1-5. Germline assignment: CDR1 MGHRA and CDR2 YSYEKL. The CDR3 covers 15 residues. CDR3 amino acids: CASSQVGYSNQPQHF.

J is TRBJ2-4 and V is TRBV5-1; TCRdb calls TRBD1, which cannot be checked without DNA. Germline V gives CDR1 SGHRS, CDR2 YFSETQ. The length of the CDR3 is 14 residues. CDR3 loop: CASSSRDRDAIQYF.

The genes are TRBV12-3 or TRBV12-4 and TRBJ1-1. The CDR3 extends over 17 amino acids. CDR3 sequence reads: CASNKGGRQVPNTEAFF.

The V gene is TRBV10-3, the J gene TRBJ2-3; lacking DNA, the TRBD1 call made by TCRdb goes unchecked. Germline assignment: CDR1 ENHRY and CDR2 SYGVKD. The CDR3 has 15 residues. CDR3 sequence: CATEQGPYTTDMQYF.

The chain has TRBV3-1 and TRBJ2-4; TCRdb's assignment of TRBD2 cannot be checked, as there is no DNA. The germline CDR1 and CDR2 sequences are LGHDT and YNNKEL (reference sequence). There are 19 residues in the CDR3. CDR3 region: CASPSSISGRAEAKNIQYF.

The J gene is TRBJ1-1, the V gene TRBV19. Germline V gives CDR1 LNHDA, CDR2 SQIVND (reference sequence). The CDR3 contains 15 residues. CDR3: CASSIARDRNTEAFF.